Listed below are T cell receptor beta chains from one sample, sequenced in a study of T cell responses to AZD1222 COVID-19 vaccine. Here immunoSEQ multiplex PCR was the method, and the copy in TCRdb shows in-frame clones only, minus some. The sample shows some 170,000 clones, roughly 92% of them seen only once. The input for sequencing was peripheral blood, taken 28 days after the second AZD1222 dose. The receptors were gathered from an adult who received the AZD1222 COVID-19 vaccine. The CDR3 runs from the conserved cysteine through the conserved F or W. The D gene is left open where the match is weak. Clone size is shown for a subset of rows, as once, few, many or a class of expanded clone.

clone_size | j_call | v_call | d_call | cdr3_nt | cdr3_aa
- | TRBJ2-1 | TRBV15 | - | TGTGCCACCAGCAGAGAAAGTCAGGGGGGATATGAGCAGTTCTTC | CATSRESQGGYEQFF
- | TRBJ2-5 | TRBV6-1 | - | TGTGCCAGCAGTGGCCCCCACGGGGGCAAACCCCAAGAGACCCAGTACTTC | CASSGPHGGKPQETQYF
- | TRBJ2-7 | TRBV28 | TRBD2 | TGTGCCAGCAGTCCCGAAAGCGGGAGAGGACGGTACGAGCAGTACTTC | CASSPESGRGRYEQYF
- | TRBJ2-3 | TRBV27 | TRBD2 | TGTGCCAGCAGTTTGGGGTTGGGACTAGCGGGAGGGCCGGGTGCAGATACGCAGTATTTT | CASSLGLGLAGGPGADTQYF
- | TRBJ2-7 | TRBV2 | - | TGTGCCAGCTTCTGGGTATCCTACGAGCAGTACTTC | CASFWVSYEQYF
- | TRBJ2-1 | TRBV19 | TRBD2 | TGTGCCAGTAGTACTACTAGCGGGAGTAATGAGCAGTTCTTC | CASSTTSGSNEQFF
- | TRBJ1-5 | TRBV6-5 | - | TGTGCCACCGAGCTAAATGGTAATCAGCCCCAGCATTTT | CATELNGNQPQHF
- | TRBJ2-3 | TRBV7-9 | TRBD2 | TGTGCCAGCAGCCCCCCCGGGACTAGGGGCACAGATACGCAGTATTTT | CASSPPGTRGTDTQYF
- | TRBJ1-3 | TRBV10-3 | TRBD1 | TGTGCCATCAGTAACCGGGACAGGGAGGGGGCAACTGGAAACACCATATATTTT | CAISNRDREGATGNTIYF
- | TRBJ2-7 | TRBV4-1 | - | TGCGCCAGCAGCCAATTGTTCGAGGCCATGAATCGGGAGCAGTACTTC | CASSQLFEAMNREQYF
once | TRBJ2-7 | TRBV30 | TRBD2 | TGTGCCTGGAGTGACTGGACTAGCGGAGTAACCTCCTACGAGCAGTACTTC | CAWSDWTSGVTSYEQYF
- | TRBJ2-1 | TRBV2 | TRBD1 | TGTGCCGGGGCAGGGGACAGCTACAATGAGCAGTTCTTC | CAGAGDSYNEQFF
- | TRBJ2-4 | TRBV7-2 | - | TGTGCCAGCAGCTCCCAGGGCGCCCTAGCCAAAAACATTCAGTACTTC | CASSSQGALAKNIQYF
- | TRBJ1-2 | TRBV9 | - | TGTGCCAGCAGCCCAAGCGGCGTGAATAACTATGGCTACACCTTC | CASSPSGVNNYGYTF
- | TRBJ2-1 | TRBV2 | TRBD2 | TGTGCCAGCAGTGGATGGACTAGCGGGAGTAATGAGCAGTTCTTC | CASSGWTSGSNEQFF
- | TRBJ1-5 | TRBV5-1 | - | TGCGCCAGTCCTAATATACGTCCGGGACACCCGGATATCTATAGCAATCAGCCCCAGCATTTT | CASPNIRPGHPDIYSNQPQHF
- | TRBJ2-4 | TRBV5-8 | - | TGTGCCAGCACCACATGGAGTTACATTCAGTACTTC | CASTTWSYIQYF
- | TRBJ2-1 | TRBV30 | - | TGTGCCTGGAGTTCCCTCGACTCCTACAATGAGCAGTTCTTC | CAWSSLDSYNEQFF
- | TRBJ2-3 | TRBV25-1 | - | TGTGCCAGCACCACCCTCGGGGGAGCTAAGACAGATACGCAGTATTTT | CASTTLGGAKTDTQYF
- | TRBJ2-5 | TRBV5-1 | - | TGCGCCAGCAGCTTGGCCGAGGGGGAGACCCAGTACTTC | CASSLAEGETQYF
- | TRBJ2-2 | TRBV6-5 | - | TGTGCCAGCAGTTACTTTTCCGGGGAGCTGTTTTTT | CASSYFSGELFF
- | TRBJ2-7 | TRBV19 | - | TGTGCCAGTAGTATGAGCGTGGAGACGGTCTACGAGCAGTACTTC | CASSMSVETVYEQYF
once | TRBJ1-5 | TRBV19 | - | TGTGCCAGTAGTATTTCGGGGTCGGATCAGCCCCAGCATTTT | CASSISGSDQPQHF
- | TRBJ2-2 | TRBV19 | - | TGTGCCAGTAGTAGGGCCGGGATTACGAACACCGGGGAGCTGTTTTTT | CASSRAGITNTGELFF
- | TRBJ2-7 | TRBV30 | TRBD2 | TGTGCCTGGAGTGTACTTTCCGTCGGGACTACCTACGAGCAGTACTTC | CAWSVLSVGTTYEQYF
- | TRBJ2-5 | TRBV6-1 | TRBD2 | TGTGCCAGCAGTGAATTAGGGCTAGCGGAAGAGACCCAGTACTTC | CASSELGLAEETQYF
- | TRBJ2-7 | TRBV7-9 | - | TGTGCCAGCAGCCCACGGGACACAAACTCCTACGAGCAGTACTTC | CASSPRDTNSYEQYF
- | TRBJ2-3 | TRBV5-1 | - | TGCGCCAGCAGCTTAGGCGGGCCAGATACGCAGTATTTT | CASSLGGPDTQYF
- | TRBJ2-1 | TRBV24-1 | - | TGTGCCACCAGTGATATCAGCTCCAGCGTGCCCTACAATGAGCAGTTCTTC | CATSDISSSVPYNEQFF